This T cell receptor beta chain was profiled in a study of CD8 T cells in Susac syndrome. Concerning this clonotype itself: Antigen: not known.

V was pared by 4 bases and J by 3 bases, with 13 bases between. There are 14 residues in the CDR3. The germline gives CDR1 SEHNR, CDR2 FQNEAQ (reference sequence). Study outcomes and limitations: By the study's own acknowledgment, its TCR sequencing and HLA analysis included relatively few individuals.

cDNA came from about 0.5 to 1 ug RNA primed by random hexamers. Each CDR3 protein gets one entry after TCRdb re-called the immunoSEQ multiplex PCR reads with MiXCR. The table shows roughly 190,000 distinct CDR3 sequences, with just under 95% occurring only once. This sequence joins TRBV7-9 and TRBJ2-7; D gene unclear. Sequences were obtained from CD8+ T cells from PBMCs. The sequence was collected from a human donor with Susac syndrome. The CDR3 bases are TGTGCCAGCAGCTCATTAACTCGATACTACGAGCAGTACTTC. This encodes CASSSLTRYYEQYF.